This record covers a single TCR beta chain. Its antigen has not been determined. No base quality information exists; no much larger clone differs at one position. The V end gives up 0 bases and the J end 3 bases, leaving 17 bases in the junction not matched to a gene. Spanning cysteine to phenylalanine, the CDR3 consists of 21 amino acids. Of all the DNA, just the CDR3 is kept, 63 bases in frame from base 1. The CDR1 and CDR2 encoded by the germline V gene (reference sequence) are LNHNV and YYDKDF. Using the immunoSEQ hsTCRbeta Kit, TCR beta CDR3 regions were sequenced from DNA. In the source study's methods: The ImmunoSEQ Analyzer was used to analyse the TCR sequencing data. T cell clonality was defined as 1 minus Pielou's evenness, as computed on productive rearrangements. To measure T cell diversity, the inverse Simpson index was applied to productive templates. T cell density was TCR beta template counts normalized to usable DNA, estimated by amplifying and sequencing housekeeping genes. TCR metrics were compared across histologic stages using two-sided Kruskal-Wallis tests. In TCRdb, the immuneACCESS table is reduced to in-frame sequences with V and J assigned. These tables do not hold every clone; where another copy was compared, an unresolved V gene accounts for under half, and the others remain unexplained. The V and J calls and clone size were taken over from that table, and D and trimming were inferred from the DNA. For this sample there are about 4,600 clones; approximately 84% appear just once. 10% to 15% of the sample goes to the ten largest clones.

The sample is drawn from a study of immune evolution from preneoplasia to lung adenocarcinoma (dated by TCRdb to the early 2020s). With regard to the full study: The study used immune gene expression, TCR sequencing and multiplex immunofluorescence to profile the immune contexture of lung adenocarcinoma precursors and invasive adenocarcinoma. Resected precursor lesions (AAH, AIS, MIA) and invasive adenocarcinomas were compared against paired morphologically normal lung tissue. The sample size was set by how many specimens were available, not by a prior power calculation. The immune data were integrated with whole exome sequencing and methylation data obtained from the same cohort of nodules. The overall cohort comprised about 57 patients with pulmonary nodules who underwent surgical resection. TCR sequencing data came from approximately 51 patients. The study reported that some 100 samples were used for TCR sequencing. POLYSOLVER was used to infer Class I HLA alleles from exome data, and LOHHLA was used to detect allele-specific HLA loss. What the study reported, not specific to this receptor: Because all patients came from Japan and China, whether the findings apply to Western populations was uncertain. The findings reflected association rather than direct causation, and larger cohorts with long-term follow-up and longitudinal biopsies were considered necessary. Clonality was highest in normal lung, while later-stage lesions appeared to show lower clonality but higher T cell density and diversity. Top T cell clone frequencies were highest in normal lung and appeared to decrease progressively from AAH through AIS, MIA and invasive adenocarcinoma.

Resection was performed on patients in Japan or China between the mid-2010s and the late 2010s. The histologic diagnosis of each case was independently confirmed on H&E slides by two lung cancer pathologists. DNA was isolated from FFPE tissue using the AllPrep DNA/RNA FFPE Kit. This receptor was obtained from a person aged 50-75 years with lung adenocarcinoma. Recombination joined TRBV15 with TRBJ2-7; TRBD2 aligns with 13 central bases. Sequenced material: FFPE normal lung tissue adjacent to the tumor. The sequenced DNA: TGTGCCACCAGCAGAGACCCTTGGCCTATCCCGGGACTAGCGGGAAGCTACGAGCAGTACTTC. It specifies CATSRDPWPIPGLAGSYEQYF.